This T cell receptor (beta chain) was obtained from a study of cytomegalovirus exposure and HLA in healthy donors. Study overall: Genotyping of about 400 donors showed that around 86% belonged to the Caucasian-associated ancestry cluster. The study, taken as a whole, reports: A later analysis found common viral pathogens apparently linked to several of the most significant clusters. Previous analysis showed most TCR beta V segments were productive about 90% or about 30% of the time. Presence/absence analyses rested on an assumption that sequencing depth was roughly uniform across donors.

This CDR3 has 18 residues. Unmatched junction bases numbered 12, after V lost 1 base and J lost 2 bases. The germline V gene encodes CDR1 MGHRA and CDR2 YSYEKL. In the case of this clone: As yet, its antigen is unknown.

PCR employed 60 Vbeta and 13 Jbeta primers. This table comes from immunoSEQ multiplex PCR, and its TCRdb copy is limited to in-frame clones, with some not included. Here the sample spans roughly 140,000 clones, around 80% being singletons. Sequencing was performed on PBMCs. The TCR sequence derives from a man in his forties or fifties in good health and CMV-seronegative. V is TRBV4-1 and J is TRBJ2-7; 9 positions agree with TRBD1. CDR3: CASSQVILTGGEPYEQYF. DNA for the CDR3: TGCGCCAGCAGCCAAGTCATCCTAACAGGGGGCGAGCCCTACGAGCAGTACTTC.